This TCR beta chain was recovered during a study of lymphopenia after photon versus proton radiotherapy. Whole-study results and caveats: After lymphocyte nadir, photon-treated repertoires showed oligoclonal expansion, especially CD8+ Temra. Relative stability marked proton patients; photon patients lost diversity and naive cells. In patients who died, overall survival fell as post-nadir TCR diversity dropped more.

This table comes from immunoSEQ multiplex PCR, and its TCRdb copy is limited to in-frame clones, with some not included. This sample has about 22,000 clones, with 85% to 90% found just once. To note about this clone: Its target is not known.

The CDR3 is 15 residues long. Germline V gene sequence: CDR1 MNHEY, CDR2 SVGAGI. Trimming cost V 5 bases and J 0 bases, with 13 bases left between them. The sample in question was peripheral blood, obtained from a patient treated with proton-based radiotherapy. This chain links TRBV6-5 with TRBJ1-2, with TRBD1 as a possible D gene (6 bases). This TCR derives from an older man with esophageal cancer. The CDR3: CASSPSDRPNYGYTF. The CDR3 DNA follows: TGTGCCAGCAGTCCCTCGGACAGACCTAACTATGGCTACACCTTC.